This TCR beta chain was sequenced for a study of T cells in tuberculosis. As for the study in general: A South African cohort included IGRA-negative adolescents, latently infected IGRA-positive adolescents and adults with active tuberculosis.

General study findings and limits: GMM-specific TCRs were nearer to active tuberculosis alpha repertoires, suggesting expansion.

The protocol was immunoSEQ multiplex PCR, while the TCRdb copy is restricted to in-frame clones and leaves out a portion. The repertoire holds about 30,000 clones, with 90% as singletons. In regard to this clone: The antigen is unknown.

Adolescents were screened for latent TB by skin test and IGRA. Germline V gene data show CDR1 as KGHSH and CDR2 as LQKENI. J lost 5 bases, V lost 4 bases, and 6 bases had no gene match. The CDR3 is 15 amino acids. V usage is TRBV18 and J usage is TRBJ2-3; 10 nucleotides agree with TRBD1. Sequenced material: PBMCs. The source of this sequence is a donor aged 10-30 years with latent tuberculosis or without tuberculosis infection. The CDR3 region has the DNA TGTGCCAGCTCACGCGGGACAGGGGTTGGAGATACGCAGTATTTT. Its protein product is CASSRGTGVGDTQYF.